Listed below are T cell receptor beta chains from one sample, sequenced in a study of immune evolution from preneoplasia to lung adenocarcinoma. Assay used: immunoSEQ multiplex PCR; TCRdb lists only in-frame clones, some missing. Found here are 4,500 or so clones, less than 85% of them singletons; the top ten hold approximately 8%. What was sequenced was FFPE adjacent normal lung tissue. The receptors derive from a person aged 55-80 years with lung adenocarcinoma. CDR3s include the opening cysteine and the closing phenylalanine or tryptophan. The order of the fields is CDR3 protein, CDR3 DNA, J gene, CDR3 length, V gene, clone size, D gene. D genes are given only for firm matches. For some rows the clone size is stated as once, few or many, or as a class when expanded; others skip it.

CDR3: CASSLASGYTGELFF
DNA: TGTGCCAGCAGCTTAGCGTCAGGGTACACCGGGGAGCTGTTTTTT
J: TRBJ2-2
length: 15
V: TRBV11-2
size: few
D: -

CDR3: CASSLYGTHYEQYF
DNA: TGCGCCAGCAGCTTGTATGGGACGCACTACGAGCAGTACTTC
J: TRBJ2-7
length: 14
V: TRBV5-1
size: -
D: -

CDR3: CASSLTVTGAGIGTQYF
DNA: TGTGCCAGCAGCTTAACGGTGACAGGGGCAGGGATAGGGACCCAGTACTTC
J: TRBJ2-5
length: 17
V: TRBV13
size: -
D: TRBD1

CDR3: CASSLVVREIQYF
DNA: TGTGCCAGCAGCTTAGTTGTGAGAGAGATCCAGTACTTC
J: TRBJ2-5
length: 13
V: TRBV7-2
size: -
D: -

CDR3: CASSQDPRGAQQETQYF
DNA: TGCGCCAGCAGCCAAGATCCGCGGGGGGCCCAACAAGAGACCCAGTACTTC
J: TRBJ2-5
length: 17
V: TRBV4-1
size: -
D: TRBD2

CDR3: CASSGQGQETQYF
DNA: TGTGCCAGCAGCGGACAGGGGCAAGAGACCCAGTACTTC
J: TRBJ2-5
length: 13
V: TRBV7-3
size: -
D: TRBD1

CDR3: CASSPLAGANTGELFF
DNA: TGCGCCAGCAGCCCACTAGCGGGGGCAAACACCGGGGAGCTGTTTTTT
J: TRBJ2-2
length: 16
V: TRBV5-1
size: once
D: TRBD2

CDR3: CSGGRDTQYF
DNA: TGCAGCGGCGGGAGGGATACGCAGTATTTT
J: TRBJ2-3
length: 10
V: TRBV29-1
size: -
D: TRBD2

CDR3: CASSIGGGAWDTEAFF
DNA: TGTGCCAGTAGTATAGGAGGGGGCGCGTGGGACACTGAAGCTTTCTTT
J: TRBJ1-1
length: 16
V: TRBV19
size: -
D: TRBD1

CDR3: CASSRDRVREQYF
DNA: TGTGCCAGCAGCCGGGACAGGGTTCGGGAGCAGTACTTC
J: TRBJ2-7
length: 13
V: TRBV7-2
size: -
D: TRBD1

CDR3: CAWSGGQGAKLFF
DNA: TGTGCCTGGAGTGGGGGACAGGGAGCAAAACTGTTTTTT
J: TRBJ1-4
length: 13
V: TRBV30
size: -
D: TRBD1

CDR3: CASSEATSGGIYEQYF
DNA: TGCGCCAGCAGCGAAGCGACTAGCGGGGGAATTTACGAGCAGTACTTC
J: TRBJ2-7
length: 16
V: TRBV4-3
size: -
D: TRBD2

CDR3: CASSLVDGVLEKLFF
DNA: TGTGCCAGCAGCTTAGTTGATGGGGTACTCGAAAAACTGTTTTTT
J: TRBJ1-4
length: 15
V: TRBV7-2
size: -
D: -

CDR3: CASSDDTANQPQHF
DNA: TGTGCCAGCAGTGATGACACCGCCAATCAGCCCCAGCATTTT
J: TRBJ1-5
length: 14
V: TRBV25-1
size: -
D: -

CDR3: CAISEVAGDPYEQYF
DNA: TGTGCCATCAGTGAGGTAGCGGGGGATCCTTACGAGCAGTACTTC
J: TRBJ2-7
length: 15
V: TRBV10-3
size: -
D: TRBD2

CDR3: CASSRDREAYGYTF
DNA: TGTGCCAGCAGCCGGGACAGGGAGGCCTATGGCTACACCTTC
J: TRBJ1-2
length: 14
V: TRBV6-1
size: few
D: TRBD1

CDR3: CAAEGLVTQHF
DNA: TGTGCTGCCGAGGGGTTGGTAACCCAGCATTTT
J: TRBJ1-5
length: 11
V: TRBV6-1
size: few
D: -

CDR3: CASSQDGVRTVGSGNTIYF
DNA: TGCGCCAGCAGCCAAGACGGAGTCCGGACGGTCGGCTCTGGAAACACCATATATTTT
J: TRBJ1-3
length: 19
V: TRBV4-1
size: -
D: -

CDR3: CSASSADIQYF
DNA: TGCAGTGCTAGTAGCGCGGACATTCAGTACTTC
J: TRBJ2-4
length: 11
V: TRBV20-1
size: -
D: -

CDR3: CASSPDRALYEQYF
DNA: TGTGCCAGCAGCCCGGACAGGGCCCTATACGAGCAGTACTTC
J: TRBJ2-7
length: 14
V: TRBV7-9
size: -
D: TRBD1

CDR3: CASSTNRGLEGYTF
DNA: TGTGCCAGCAGTACAAACAGGGGGCTGGAAGGCTACACCTTC
J: TRBJ1-2
length: 14
V: TRBV7-3
size: -
D: TRBD1

CDR3: CAWSSLEKDETGELFF
DNA: TGTGCCTGGAGTTCGCTGGAAAAGGATGAAACCGGGGAGCTGTTTTTT
J: TRBJ2-2
length: 16
V: TRBV30
size: -
D: -

CDR3: CASAGQVNSPLHF
DNA: TGTGCCAGCGCGGGACAGGTAAATTCACCCCTCCACTTT
J: TRBJ1-6
length: 13
V: TRBV27
size: -
D: TRBD1

CDR3: CASSYDTEAFF
DNA: TGTGCCAGCAGCTACGACACTGAAGCTTTCTTT
J: TRBJ1-1
length: 11
V: TRBV4-2
size: -
D: -

CDR3: CASSLVGRGNTEAFF
DNA: TGTGCCAGCAGCTTAGTCGGACGGGGGAACACTGAAGCTTTCTTT
J: TRBJ1-1
length: 15
V: TRBV11-2
size: -
D: -

CDR3: CASSKTGFQPQHF
DNA: TGTGCCAGCAGCAAAACAGGGTTTCAGCCCCAGCATTTT
J: TRBJ1-5
length: 13
V: TRBV28
size: -
D: -

CDR3: CASSTPRIGTRHEQYF
DNA: TGTGCCAGCAGTACACCCAGAATCGGGACGCGCCACGAGCAGTACTTC
J: TRBJ2-7
length: 16
V: TRBV27
size: -
D: -

CDR3: CASSYFSNYGYTF
DNA: TGTGCCAGCAGTTATTTCTCTAACTATGGCTACACCTTC
J: TRBJ1-2
length: 13
V: TRBV6-5
size: -
D: -

CDR3: CSARVMNEQFF
DNA: TGCAGTGCTAGAGTCATGAATGAGCAGTTCTTC
J: TRBJ2-1
length: 11
V: TRBV20-1
size: -
D: -

CDR3: CASSNNRGLNEKLFF
DNA: TGTGCCAGCAGTAATAACAGGGGCCTCAATGAAAAACTGTTTTTT
J: TRBJ1-4
length: 15
V: TRBV5-4
size: -
D: TRBD1

CDR3: CATSVYRGSQPQHF
DNA: TGTGCCACCTCAGTCTACAGGGGGTCACAGCCCCAGCATTTT
J: TRBJ1-5
length: 14
V: TRBV5-4
size: -
D: TRBD1

CDR3: CASSYGGTFPSPLHF
DNA: TGTGCCAGCAGTTACGGGGGGACCTTCCCTTCACCCCTCCACTTT
J: TRBJ1-6
length: 15
V: TRBV6-5
size: -
D: -

CDR3: CASSQDRAGSNTGELFF
DNA: TGCGCCAGCAGCCAAGACAGGGCAGGATCGAACACCGGGGAGCTGTTTTTT
J: TRBJ2-2
length: 17
V: TRBV4-1
size: -
D: -

CDR3: CATNGGHEQYF
DNA: TGCGCCACCAACGGGGGCCACGAGCAGTACTTC
J: TRBJ2-7
length: 11
V: TRBV10-2
size: -
D: -

CDR3: CASSSGTSGGYEQYF
DNA: TGTGCCAGCAGTTCCGGGACTAGCGGGGGCTACGAGCAGTACTTC
J: TRBJ2-7
length: 15
V: TRBV28
size: once
D: TRBD2

CDR3: CSVAAGNNQPQHF
DNA: TGCAGCGTTGCGGCGGGGAACAATCAGCCCCAGCATTTT
J: TRBJ1-5
length: 13
V: TRBV29-1
size: -
D: -

CDR3: CASSYTSGTDSPLHF
DNA: TGTGCCAGCAGTTACACCTCAGGGACCGATTCACCCCTCCACTTT
J: TRBJ1-6
length: 15
V: TRBV6-5
size: large
D: -

CDR3: CASSSQTSNQPQHF
DNA: TGTGCCAGCAGCTCTCAGACTAGCAATCAGCCCCAGCATTTT
J: TRBJ1-5
length: 14
V: TRBV7-9
size: -
D: -

CDR3: CAISWTENSPLHF
DNA: TGTGCCATCAGCTGGACAGAAAATTCACCCCTCCACTTT
J: TRBJ1-6
length: 13
V: TRBV10-3
size: once
D: -

CDR3: CASSGVAGTGETQYF
DNA: TGTGCCAGCAGCGGGGTAGCGGGGACCGGAGAGACCCAGTACTTC
J: TRBJ2-5
length: 15
V: TRBV9
size: few
D: TRBD2